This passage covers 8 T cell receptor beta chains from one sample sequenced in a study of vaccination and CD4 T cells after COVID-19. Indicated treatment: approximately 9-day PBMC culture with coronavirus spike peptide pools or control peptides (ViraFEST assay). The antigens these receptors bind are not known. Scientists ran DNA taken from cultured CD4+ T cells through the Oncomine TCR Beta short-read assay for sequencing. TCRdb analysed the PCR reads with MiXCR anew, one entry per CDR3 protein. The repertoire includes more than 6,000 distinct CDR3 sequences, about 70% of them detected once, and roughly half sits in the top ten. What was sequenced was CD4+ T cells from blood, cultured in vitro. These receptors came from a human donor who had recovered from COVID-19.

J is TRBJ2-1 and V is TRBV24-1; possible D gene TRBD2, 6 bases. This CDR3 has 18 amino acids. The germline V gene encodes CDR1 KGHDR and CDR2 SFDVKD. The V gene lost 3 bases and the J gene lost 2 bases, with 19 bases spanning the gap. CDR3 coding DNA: TGTGCCACCAGTGATGCCGCGGGGCTTCGGGGTACCTACAATGAGCAGTTCTTC. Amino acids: CATSDAAGLRGTYNEQFF.

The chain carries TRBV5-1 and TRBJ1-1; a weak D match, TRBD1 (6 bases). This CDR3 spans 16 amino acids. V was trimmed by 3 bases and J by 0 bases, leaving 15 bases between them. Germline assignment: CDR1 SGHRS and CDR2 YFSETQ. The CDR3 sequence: CASSSKDRDMNTEAFF. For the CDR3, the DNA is TGCGCCAGCAGCTCCAAGGACAGAGATATGAACACTGAAGCTTTCTTT.

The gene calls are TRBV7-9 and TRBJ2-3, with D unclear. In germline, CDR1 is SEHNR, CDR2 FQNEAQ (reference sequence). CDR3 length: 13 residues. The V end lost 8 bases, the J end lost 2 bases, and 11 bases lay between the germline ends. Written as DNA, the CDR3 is TGTGCCAGCCAGGTCCAGAACACAGATACGCAGTATTTT. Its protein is CASQVQNTDTQYF.

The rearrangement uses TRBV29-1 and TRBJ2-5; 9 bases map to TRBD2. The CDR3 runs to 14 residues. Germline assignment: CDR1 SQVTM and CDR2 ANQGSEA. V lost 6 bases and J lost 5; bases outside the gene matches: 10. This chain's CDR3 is CSVIAGAGWETQYF. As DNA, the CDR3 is TGCAGCGTCATAGCGGGGGCGGGCTGGGAGACCCAGTACTTC. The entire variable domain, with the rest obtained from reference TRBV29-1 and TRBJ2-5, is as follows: SAVISQKPSRDICQRGTSLTIQCQVDSQVTMMFWYRQQPGQSLTLIATANQGSEATYESGFVIDKFPISRPNLTFSTLTVSNMSPEDSSIYLCSVIAGAGWETQYFGPGTRLLVL.

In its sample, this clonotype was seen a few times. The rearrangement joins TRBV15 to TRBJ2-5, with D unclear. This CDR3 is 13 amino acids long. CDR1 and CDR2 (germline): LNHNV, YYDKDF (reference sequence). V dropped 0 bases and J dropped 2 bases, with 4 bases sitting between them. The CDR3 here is CATSRDVQETQYF. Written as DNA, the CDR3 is TGTGCCACCAGCAGAGACGTACAAGAGACCCAGTACTTC.

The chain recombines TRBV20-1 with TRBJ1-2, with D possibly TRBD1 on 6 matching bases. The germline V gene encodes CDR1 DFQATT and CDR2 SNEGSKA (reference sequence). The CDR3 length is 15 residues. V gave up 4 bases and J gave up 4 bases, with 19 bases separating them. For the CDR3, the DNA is TGCAGTGCTATCGAAATGGCAGGGGACGGCTATGGCTACACCTTC. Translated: CSAIEMAGDGYGYTF.

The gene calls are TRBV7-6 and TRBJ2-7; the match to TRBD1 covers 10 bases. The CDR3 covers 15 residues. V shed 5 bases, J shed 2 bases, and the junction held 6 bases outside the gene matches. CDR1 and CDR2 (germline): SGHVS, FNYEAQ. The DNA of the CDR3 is TGTGCCAGCAGCCGCGGCGGGACAGGGGCCTACGAGCAGTACTTC. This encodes CASSRGGTGAYEQYF.

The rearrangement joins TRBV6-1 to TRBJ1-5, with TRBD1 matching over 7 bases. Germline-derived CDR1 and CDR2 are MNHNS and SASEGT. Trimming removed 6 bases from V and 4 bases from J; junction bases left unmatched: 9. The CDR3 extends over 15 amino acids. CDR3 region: CASRKWQQGNQPQHF. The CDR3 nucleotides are TGTGCCAGCAGGAAATGGCAACAGGGGAATCAGCCCCAGCATTTT.